The 17 T cell receptor beta chains below come from one sample, sequenced in a study of lymphopenia after photon versus proton radiotherapy. Data came from immunoSEQ multiplex PCR; TCRdb stores just in-frame clones and leaves some out. The sample consists of over 25,000 clones, approximately 80% of them appearing once. Here the sequenced sample was peripheral blood, taken from a patient treated with proton-based radiotherapy. Receptor source: a woman in her 70s with pancreatic cancer.

The gene calls are TRBV19 and TRBJ2-5; D might be TRBD2 (6 bases). Trimming shortened V by 0 bases and J by 2 bases, and 22 bases separated the two germline ends. Germline V CDR1 and CDR2: LNHDA, SQIVND (reference sequence). The length of the CDR3 is 19 residues. This CDR3 reads CASSIDLPSAATRQETQYF. The CDR3 nucleotides read TGTGCCAGTAGTATAGATCTACCTAGCGCCGCGACCCGACAAGAGACCCAGTACTTC. The full variable domain, completed using reference TRBV19 and TRBJ2-5, is DGGITQSPKYLFRKEGQNVTLSCEQNLNHDAMYWYRQDPGQGLRLIYYSQIVNDFQKGDIAEGYSVSREKKESFPLTVTSAQKNPTAFYLCASSIDLPSAATRQETQYFGPGTRLLVL.

CDR3 coding DNA: TGCGCCAGCAGCTTACATGGGACTAGCGGCGAGACCCAGTACTTC. It is translated as CASSLHGTSGETQYF. The chain has TRBV5-1 and TRBJ2-5; TRBD2 matches 11 bases. There are 15 residues in the CDR3. J was trimmed by 5 bases and V by 2 bases; bases with no gene match: 5. The germline V gene has CDR1 SGHRS and CDR2 YFSETQ.

This clone has just one count. The V call is TRBV6-5, the J call TRBJ2-1; D gene unclear. Germline-derived CDR1 and CDR2 are MNHEY and SVGAGI. The CDR3 length is 16 residues. V was shortened by 0 bases and J by 0 bases, with 9 bases between the two germline ends. The CDR3 nucleotides are TGTGCCAGCAGTTACTCGAGCGCCAGCTCCTACAATGAGCAGTTCTTC. Encoded protein: CASSYSSASSYNEQFF.

The J gene is TRBJ2-7, the V gene TRBV27; D not certain. Germline V lookup: CDR1 MNHEY, CDR2 SMNVEV (reference sequence). This CDR3 comprises 15 residues. The germline V and J ends were trimmed by 5 bases and 6 bases, with 20 bases remaining between them. The CDR3 is CASSPGLGVWGEQYF. The DNA of the CDR3 is TGTGCCAGCAGTCCCGGTCTCGGCGTTTGGGGCGAGCAGTACTTC.

This chain links TRBV28 with TRBJ1-4, with 7 bases identical to TRBD1. This CDR3 spans 12 amino acids. The germline CDR1 and CDR2 sequences are MDHEN and SYDVKM. The junction had 3 bases not matched to a gene; V was cut back by 3 bases and J by 11 bases. CDR3 DNA: TGTGCCAGCAGTTTGGGACAGAGGAAACTGTTTTTT. Translation: CASSLGQRKLFF.

This chain joins TRBV19 and TRBJ2-1, with 9 bases matching TRBD2. V trimming: 7 bases; J trimming: 2 bases; junction bases outside the gene matches: 6. This CDR3 has 15 residues. Germline V gene lookup returns CDR1 LNHDA and CDR2 SQIVND (reference sequence). CDR3 sequence (DNA): TGTGCCAGTACTCCGGGACTAGCCCCCTACAATGAGCAGTTCTTC. It is translated as CASTPGLAPYNEQFF.

Only one count was recorded for this clone. The rearrangement links TRBV10-3 to TRBJ1-2, with 10 bases fitting TRBD1. After removal of 7 bases from V and 6 bases from J, the junction contained 8 bases not matched to a gene. CDR1 ENHRY and CDR2 SYGVKD come from the germline V gene. This CDR3 is 14 amino acids long. The CDR3 coding sequence is TGTGCCATCAACCGAGGGGGACAGGGGCATGGCTACACCTTC. Protein: CAINRGGQGHGYTF.

The V call is TRBV7-2, the J call TRBJ1-2; perhaps TRBD1 as D (6 bases). V was cut by 3 bases and J by 8 bases, with 16 bases left in between. The germline V gene encodes CDR1 SGHTA and CDR2 FQGNSA. The CDR3 has 14 residues. CDR3 DNA sequence: TGTGCCAGCAGCTTTGGCGGGGGCGCAGGGGGCTACACCTTC. This sequence encodes CASSFGGGAGGYTF.

The chain combines TRBV5-5 with TRBJ1-5; D remains unclear. The germline V gene has CDR1 SGHKS and CDR2 YYEKEE (reference sequence). The ends were cut back, 0 bases at V and 6 bases at J, with 7 bases in the middle. This CDR3 comprises 13 residues. The CDR3 bases are TGTGCCAGCAGCTTGGCTCCTCGTCAGCCCCAGCATTTT. Translating gives CASSLAPRQPQHF.

J is TRBJ2-7 and V is TRBV6-1, with D possibly being TRBD1 (5 bases). Trimming shortened V by 8 bases and J by 3 bases, and 14 bases separated the two germline ends. Germline assignment: CDR1 MNHNS and CDR2 SASEGT. The CDR3 runs to 13 residues. In DNA, the CDR3 is TGTGCCAGCGGGGCAGGGTCTTTCTACGAGCAGTACTTC. Translating gives CASGAGSFYEQYF.

The J gene is TRBJ2-7, the V gene TRBV1; the table's D call, TRBD2, has no DNA check behind it. TRBV1 is a documented pseudogene. The CDR3 has 14 amino acids. CDR3 sequence (DNA): TGCACCAGCAGCCAAGGACGTCTAGCCTACGAGCAGTACTTC. It codes for CTSSQGRLAYEQYF.

As for this clone: Other DNA sequences from this sample encode an identical CDR3 as well. The J gene is TRBJ2-1, the V gene TRBV5-5; weak D call: TRBD2 (7 bases). The germline V gene encodes CDR1 SGHKS and CDR2 YYEKEE (reference sequence). Trimming left V 2 bases short and J 7 bases short, with 13 bases between. This CDR3 region has 14 residues. For the CDR3, the DNA is TGTGCCAGCAGCTTAAGGGGAGGGGGGAATGAGCAGTTCTTC. Translated: CASSLRGGGNEQFF.

CDR3 DNA sequence: TGTGCCAGCAGCTTTACTAGCGGGAGCCCCGCTTACAATGAGCAGTTCTTC. Protein product: CASSFTSGSPAYNEQFF. V is TRBV7-9 and J is TRBJ2-1; 11 nucleotides match TRBD2. Germline trimming cut 3 bases from V and 4 bases from J; bases unmatched to any gene: 8. The germline CDR1 and CDR2 sequences are SEHNR and FQNEAQ (reference sequence). CDR3 length: 17 amino acids.

The chain recombines TRBV30 with TRBJ2-7; 12 bases line up with TRBD2. Germline loops: CDR1 GTSNPN, CDR2 SVGIG (reference sequence). J lost 3 bases, V lost 1 base, and 7 bases had no gene match. The CDR3 consists of 16 residues. Written as DNA, the CDR3 is TGTGCCTGGAGTGGAGGGACTAGCGGGCTTATCTACGAGCAGTACTTC. This encodes CAWSGGTSGLIYEQYF.

This chain connects TRBV11-3 to TRBJ2-1, with D perhaps TRBD2 (6 bases). Trimming pared 5 bases from V and 8 bases from J, leaving 19 bases between. Germline values: CDR1 SGHNT, CDR2 YENEEA. The CDR3 has 15 amino acids. The CDR3 here is CASSRDLGRSDEQFF. As DNA, the CDR3 is TGTGCCAGCAGCCGAGATTTGGGGAGGTCCGATGAGCAGTTCTTC.

The chain uses TRBV4-1 and TRBJ2-7; the D is unclear. CDR1 is MGHRA, CDR2 YSYEKL, per germline. The CDR3 spans 16 residues. V lost 1 base, J lost 1 base, and 14 bases lay in between. CDR3 in DNA: TGCGCCAGCAGCCAAGGTTGGCAGATGGAGTCCTACGAGCAGTACTTC. Protein sequence: CASSQGWQMESYEQYF.

The J gene is TRBJ2-5, the V gene TRBV5-1; no reliable D call. Germline loops: CDR1 SGHRS, CDR2 YFSETQ. Trimming took off 0 bases at V and 1 base at J, with 13 bases between the two ends. This CDR3 contains 16 residues. The CDR3 is CASSLGIQRPQETQYF. CDR3 coding DNA: TGCGCCAGCAGCTTGGGGATCCAGCGTCCCCAAGAGACCCAGTACTTC.